This T cell receptor (beta chain) is drawn from a study of T cells after yellow fever vaccination. Overall study findings and caveats: The CD4 and CD8 compartments had a small share of their clonotypes in common. On re-exposure, the response was weaker but peaked faster, at day 5 versus 15. Post-booster reappearance was seen for most primary-vaccination clones (roughly 96% CD4, 85% to 90% CD8).

UMIs were added to TCR cDNA along with a universal primer site when it was made by 5'RACE template switching. MiXCR was run by TCRdb on the 5' RACE reads, yielding one entry per CDR3 protein. The data contain 150,000 to 200,000 distinct CDR3 sequences, approximately 11% of them singletons. CDR3 length: 15 amino acids. Germline V lookup: CDR1 SEHNR, CDR2 FQNEAQ (reference sequence). After removal of 5 bases from V and 7 bases from J, the junction contained 8 bases not matched to a gene. Comments on this clonotype: The antigen is not known.

The chain employs TRBV7-9 and TRBJ2-1; 10 nucleotides agree with TRBD1. The receptor comes from a man aged 18 to 35 who received the YFV17D yellow fever vaccine. This specimen consisted of CD8+ T cells sorted from PBMCs, obtained 15 days after the yellow fever booster vaccination. The CDR3, as DNA: TGTGCCAGCAGCCCCGGGACAGGGGCATTGAATGAGCAGTTCTTC. Its translation is CASSPGTGALNEQFF.